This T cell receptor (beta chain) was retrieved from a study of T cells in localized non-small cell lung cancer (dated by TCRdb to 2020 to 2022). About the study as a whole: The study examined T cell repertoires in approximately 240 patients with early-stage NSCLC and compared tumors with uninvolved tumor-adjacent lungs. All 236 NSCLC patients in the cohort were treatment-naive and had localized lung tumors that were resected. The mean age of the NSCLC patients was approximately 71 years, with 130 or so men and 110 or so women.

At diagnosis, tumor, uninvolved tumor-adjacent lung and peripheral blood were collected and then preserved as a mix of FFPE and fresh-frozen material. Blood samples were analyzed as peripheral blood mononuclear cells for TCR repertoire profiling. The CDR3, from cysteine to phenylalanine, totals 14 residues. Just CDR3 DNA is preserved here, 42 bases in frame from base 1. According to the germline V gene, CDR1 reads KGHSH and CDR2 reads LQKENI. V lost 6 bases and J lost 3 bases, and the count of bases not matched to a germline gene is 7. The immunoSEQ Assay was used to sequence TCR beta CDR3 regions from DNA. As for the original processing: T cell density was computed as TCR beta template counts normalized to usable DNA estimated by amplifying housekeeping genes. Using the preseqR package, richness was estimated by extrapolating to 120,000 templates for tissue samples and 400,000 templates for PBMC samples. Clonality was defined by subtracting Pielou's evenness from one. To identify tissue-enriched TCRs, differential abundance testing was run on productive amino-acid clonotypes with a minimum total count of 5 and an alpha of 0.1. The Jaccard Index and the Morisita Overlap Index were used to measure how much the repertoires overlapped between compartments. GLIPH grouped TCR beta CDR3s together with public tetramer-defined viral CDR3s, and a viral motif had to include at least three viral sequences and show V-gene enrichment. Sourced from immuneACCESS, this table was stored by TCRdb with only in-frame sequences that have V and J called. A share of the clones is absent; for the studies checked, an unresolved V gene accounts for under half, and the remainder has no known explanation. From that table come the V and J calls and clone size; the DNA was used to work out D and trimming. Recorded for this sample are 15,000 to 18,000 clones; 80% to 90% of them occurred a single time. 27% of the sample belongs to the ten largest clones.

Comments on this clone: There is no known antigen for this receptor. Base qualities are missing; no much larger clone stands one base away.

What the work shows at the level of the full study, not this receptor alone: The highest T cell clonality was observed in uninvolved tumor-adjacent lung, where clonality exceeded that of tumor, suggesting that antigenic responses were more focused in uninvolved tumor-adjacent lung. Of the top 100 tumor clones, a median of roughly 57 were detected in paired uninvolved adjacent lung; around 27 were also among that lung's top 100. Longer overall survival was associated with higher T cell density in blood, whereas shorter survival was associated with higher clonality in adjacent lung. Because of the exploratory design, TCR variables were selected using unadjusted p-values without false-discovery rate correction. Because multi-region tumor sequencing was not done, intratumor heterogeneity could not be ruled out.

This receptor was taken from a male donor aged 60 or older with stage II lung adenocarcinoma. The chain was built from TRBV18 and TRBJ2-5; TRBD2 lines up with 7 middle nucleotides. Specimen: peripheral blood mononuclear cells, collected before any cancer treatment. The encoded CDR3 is CASSKKRDEETQYF. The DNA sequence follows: TGTGCCAGCTCCAAAAAGCGGGATGAAGAGACCCAGTACTTC.